This is a list of T cell receptor beta chains from one sample in a study of type 1 and type 2 diabetes patients. A single record per CDR3 protein comes from TCRdb applying MiXCR to the multiplex PCR reads. The sample records 280,000 or so distinct CDR3 sequences, roughly 50% being singletons. The source material was peripheral blood mononuclear cells (PBMCs). The receptors stem from a man aged 18 to 29 with type 2 diabetes. Each CDR3 is given with its conserved first and last residue. D genes are given only for firm matches. The size of a clone is reported for some rows only, either as once, few or many, or as a class for expanded clones.

v_gene	j_gene	abundance	d_gene	CDR3aa	CDR3nt
TRBV10-1	TRBJ2-1	-	-	CAGSAGGDEQFF	TGCGCCGGCAGTGCAGGTGGGGATGAGCAGTTCTTC
TRBV29-1	TRBJ2-7	few	TRBD2	CSVEGLASEQYF	TGCAGCGTTGAGGGACTAGCTTCCGAGCAGTACTTC
TRBV7-6	TRBJ2-1	-	TRBD2	CASSARRVAGGSEQFF	TGTGCCAGCAGCGCCCGGCGTGTAGCGGGGGGGAGTGAGCAGTTCTTC
TRBV20-1	TRBJ2-7	-	-	CSAQGTRSSYEQYF	TGCAGTGCCCAAGGGACTCGAAGCTCCTACGAGCAGTACTTC
TRBV7-3	TRBJ2-7	-	-	CATRSEAGASYEQYF	TGTGCCACCAGGTCTGAGGCGGGGGCCTCCTACGAGCAGTACTTC
TRBV9	TRBJ1-3	-	-	CASSESGTGNTIYF	TGTGCCAGCAGCGAATCAGGGACTGGAAACACCATATATTTT
TRBV29-1	TRBJ2-1	-	-	CSVALSGYNEQFF	TGCAGCGTTGCTCTCTCGGGGTACAATGAGCAGTTCTTC
TRBV20-1	TRBJ1-1	few	-	CSATRAEAFF	TGCAGTGCTACCAGGGCTGAAGCTTTCTTT
TRBV9	TRBJ2-3	few	-	CASGLGARDTQYF	TGTGCCAGCGGTTTGGGGGCGCGAGATACGCAGTATTTT
TRBV19	TRBJ1-1	once	-	CASSILRNGAADEAFF	TGTGCCAGTAGTATTCTACGGAACGGCGCAGCAGATGAAGCTTTCTTT
TRBV29-1	TRBJ1-1	few	TRBD1	CSVFGTGHSAFF	TGCAGCGTATTCGGGACAGGGCATTCAGCTTTCTTT
TRBV20-1	TRBJ2-5	few	-	CSASLQYQETQYF	TGCAGTGCTAGTTTACAGTACCAAGAGACCCAGTACTTC
TRBV7-3	TRBJ2-3	-	TRBD2	CASSSSSGSTDTQYF	TGTGCCAGCAGCTCCTCTAGCGGGAGCACAGATACGCAGTATTTT
TRBV30	TRBJ2-5	few	-	CAWSGLAPQETQYF	TGTGCCTGGAGTGGGCTAGCGCCCCAAGAGACCCAGTACTTC
TRBV12-3/TRBV12-4	TRBJ1-2	-	-	CASSRVEGLYGYTF	TGTGCCAGCAGCCGTGTAGAGGGCCTCTATGGCTACACCTTC
TRBV29-1	TRBJ1-1	many	-	CSVEDPGEAFF	TGCAGCGTTGAAGATCCGGGGGAAGCTTTCTTT
TRBV20-1	TRBJ2-7	-	-	CSARRGDEQYF	TGCAGTGCTAGGAGGGGAGACGAGCAGTACTTC
TRBV7-2	TRBJ1-1	few	-	CASSLTRQNTEAFF	TGTGCCAGCAGCTTAACTCGACAGAACACTGAAGCTTTCTTT
TRBV14	TRBJ1-1	-	TRBD1	CASSPSTGGTEAFF	TGTGCCAGCAGTCCCTCGACAGGGGGCACTGAAGCTTTCTTT
TRBV14	TRBJ1-2	few	-	CASSQRLRTDQNYGYTF	TGTGCCAGCAGCCAACGGCTTCGGACAGACCAAAACTATGGCTACACCTTC
TRBV6-5	TRBJ2-7	-	-	CASSQRTLTYEQYF	TGTGCCAGCAGCCAGCGGACGTTAACCTACGAGCAGTACTTC
TRBV12-3/TRBV12-4	TRBJ2-3	-	TRBD2	CASSFGKREAPIYTDTQYF	TGTGCCAGCAGTTTTGGGAAACGGGAGGCACCTATCTACACAGATACGCAGTATTTT
TRBV14	TRBJ2-5	-	TRBD2	CASSQGTSESETQYF	TGTGCCAGCAGCCAAGGGACTAGCGAATCAGAGACCCAGTACTTC
TRBV19	TRBJ1-5	-	TRBD1	CAKGQDSNQPQHF	TGTGCCAAGGGACAGGATAGCAATCAGCCCCAGCATTTT
TRBV4-1	TRBJ2-2	-	-	CASSQSDPKNNTGELFF	TGCGCCAGCAGCCAAAGTGACCCTAAAAATAACACCGGGGAGCTGTTTTTT
TRBV20-1	TRBJ1-2	few	TRBD1	CSASLRGQEVVRGYTF	TGCAGTGCTTCCCTCCGGGGACAGGAAGTCGTCCGTGGCTACACCTTC
TRBV19	TRBJ2-4	few	-	CASSIRPDLQYF	TGTGCCAGTAGTATACGGCCAGACCTTCAGTACTTC
TRBV2	TRBJ1-1	few	-	CAEGPPFVNTEAFF	TGTGCCGAGGGACCCCCCTTCGTGAACACTGAAGCTTTCTTT
TRBV24-1	TRBJ2-5	-	-	CATSDLGQETQYF	TGTGCCACCAGTGATTTGGGGCAAGAGACCCAGTACTTC
TRBV12-3/TRBV12-4	TRBJ2-3	-	-	CASSPSGRDTQYF	TGTGCCAGCAGTCCGTCAGGGCGGGATACGCAGTATTTT
TRBV30	TRBJ2-1	-	-	CAWDRPQSSYNEQFF	TGTGCCTGGGACCGACCGCAGAGCTCCTACAATGAGCAGTTCTTC
TRBV24-1	TRBJ2-7	-	TRBD1	CATSDSTGTGFYEQYF	TGTGCCACCAGTGATTCGACCGGGACAGGATTTTACGAGCAGTACTTC
TRBV7-8	TRBJ2-6	-	-	CASSLDLIGDGYSGANVLTF	TGTGCCAGCAGCTTGGATCTGATCGGAGACGGTTACTCTGGGGCCAACGTCCTGACTTTC
TRBV7-6	TRBJ2-2	many	-	CASSRIFEELFF	TGTGCCAGCAGTCGTATCTTCGAGGAGCTGTTTTTT
TRBV28	TRBJ1-1	-	-	CASSLVVRNTEAFF	TGTGCCAGCAGTTTAGTGGTCAGGAACACTGAAGCTTTCTTT
TRBV11-2	TRBJ1-1	few	-	CASGGARDTEAFF	TGTGCCAGCGGGGGGGCGCGGGACACTGAAGCTTTCTTT
TRBV6-5	TRBJ2-3	-	TRBD1	CASTILGQGTDTQYF	TGTGCCAGCACCATCCTCGGACAGGGAACAGATACGCAGTATTTT
TRBV5-1	TRBJ2-3	-	-	CASSLGPGAGDTQYF	TGCGCCAGCAGCTTGGGCCCAGGGGCGGGAGATACGCAGTATTTT
TRBV25-1	TRBJ2-3	-	TRBD2	CASSGDSGGGTDTQYF	TGTGCCAGCAGCGGAGATAGCGGGGGAGGCACAGATACGCAGTATTTT
TRBV6-5	TRBJ2-2	-	-	CASSSGTVYTGELFF	TGTGCCAGCAGCTCCGGGACTGTATACACCGGGGAGCTGTTTTTT
TRBV19	TRBJ2-7	few	-	CASSTPKTATYEQYF	TGTGCCAGTAGTACCCCCAAGACAGCTACCTACGAGCAGTACTTC
TRBV20-1	TRBJ2-7	-	TRBD1	CSAGRQGYEQYF	TGCAGTGCGGGACGACAGGGGTACGAGCAGTACTTC
TRBV29-1	TRBJ2-6	-	-	CSVEDQGTGANVLTF	TGCAGCGTTGAAGATCAGGGAACTGGGGCCAACGTCCTGACTTTC